The rows below give T cell receptor beta chains drawn from one sample of a study of CD8+CD57+ T cells in acquired aplastic anemia. TCRdb reprocessed the reads via MiXCR and lists one record per CDR3 protein. The data contain approximately 130,000 distinct CDR3 sequences, over 55% of them singletons. Sequencing input: sorted CD4+, CD8+, or CD8+CD57+ T cells (not recorded which) from PBMCs. The receptors were gathered from a human donor with aplastic anemia. CDR3s include the opening cysteine and the closing phenylalanine or tryptophan. D genes are given only for firm matches. Where a row states a size, it is once, few, many or the class of an expanded clone; other rows omit it.

V: TRBV2
D: .
size: few
J: TRBJ2-1
DNA: TGTGCCAGCAGCCAGGGGCACTTGCCTCGGGAGCAGTTCTTC
CDR3: CASSQGHLPREQFF

V: TRBV20-1
D: .
size: .
J: TRBJ1-1
DNA: TGCAGTGCTAAGGGACCAGCGAACACTGAAGCTTTCTTT
CDR3: CSAKGPANTEAFF

V: TRBV2
D: TRBD2
size: once
J: TRBJ2-7
DNA: TGTGCCAGCACCAGTGCTAGCGGCCTGGGAACCTACGAGCAGTACTTC
CDR3: CASTSASGLGTYEQYF

V: TRBV2
D: TRBD1
size: .
J: TRBJ2-3
DNA: TGTGCCAGCAGTGTGGGACAGGGCACAGATACGCAGTATTTT
CDR3: CASSVGQGTDTQYF

V: TRBV11-2
D: TRBD2
size: .
J: TRBJ2-5
DNA: TGTGCCAGCAGAAGACTAGCGGAAGGGGGATCGCACCAAGAGACCCAGTACTTC
CDR3: CASRRLAEGGSHQETQYF

V: TRBV10-3
D: TRBD1
size: .
J: TRBJ1-2
DNA: TGTGCCATCAGTGAGTCAACGGGACAGGGGGGAGGTTACACCTTC
CDR3: CAISESTGQGGGYTF

V: TRBV15
D: .
size: .
J: TRBJ2-7
DNA: TGTGCCACCAGTCGCTACCTACCACATGGAGGGTCTACTTACGAGCAGTACTTC
CDR3: CATSRYLPHGGSTYEQYF

V: TRBV5-1
D: .
size: .
J: TRBJ2-5
DNA: TGCGCCAGCAGCCCCGGGCGGGCAGGGGCACAAGAGACCCAGTACTTC
CDR3: CASSPGRAGAQETQYF

V: TRBV11-1
D: TRBD2
size: many
J: TRBJ2-1
DNA: TGTGCCAGCACATCCGGGACTAGCGGAAAAGATTCCTACAATGAGCAGTTCTTC
CDR3: CASTSGTSGKDSYNEQFF

V: TRBV20-1
D: .
size: .
J: TRBJ2-5
DNA: TGCAGTGCTAGAGATCGGTGGGTTCGAGAGACCCAGTACTTC
CDR3: CSARDRWVRETQYF

V: TRBV25-1
D: TRBD1
size: few
J: TRBJ1-5
DNA: TGTGCCAGCAGTGAATTGGTGGGACAGTCCCCTCAGCCCCAGCATTTT
CDR3: CASSELVGQSPQPQHF

V: TRBV10-1
D: .
size: .
J: TRBJ2-2
DNA: TGTGCCAGCAGCGTCCTCGAGGGCAACACCGGGGAGCTGTTTTTT
CDR3: CASSVLEGNTGELFF

V: TRBV19
D: TRBD2
size: .
J: TRBJ2-3
DNA: TGTGCCAGTAGTATAGGGGGACTAGCGAGTCCTCGGGAGTCGCAGTATTTT
CDR3: CASSIGGLASPRESQYF

V: TRBV15
D: .
size: .
J: TRBJ2-3
DNA: TGTGCCACCAGCAGGACAAGCACAGATACGCAGTATTTT
CDR3: CATSRTSTDTQYF

V: TRBV20-1
D: .
size: few
J: TRBJ2-7
DNA: TGCAGTGCTAGGCCTAACCAACTTCTATCCTACGAGCAGTACTTC
CDR3: CSARPNQLLSYEQYF

V: TRBV7-2
D: .
size: many
J: TRBJ2-7
DNA: TGTGCCAGCAGCACAGGGAGCTCCTACGAGCAGTACTTC
CDR3: CASSTGSSYEQYF

V: TRBV20-1
D: .
size: .
J: TRBJ2-2
DNA: TGCAGTGCCCGGCCGGATACGAACACCGGGGAGCTGTTTTTT
CDR3: CSARPDTNTGELFF

V: TRBV9
D: .
size: .
J: TRBJ1-2
DNA: TGTGCCAGCAGCGTAGATGCCAATGGCTACACCTTC
CDR3: CASSVDANGYTF

V: TRBV9
D: TRBD1
size: few
J: TRBJ2-5
DNA: TGTGCCAGCAGCACCGGACAGGGTGCAGAGACCCAGTACTTC
CDR3: CASSTGQGAETQYF

V: TRBV10-3
D: TRBD1
size: once
J: TRBJ1-6
DNA: TGTGCCACCGATATACAGGGGGTGGGGTCACCCCTCCACTTT
CDR3: CATDIQGVGSPLHF

V: TRBV24-1
D: TRBD1
size: .
J: TRBJ2-1
DNA: TGTGCCACCAGTGAACCCAGGGGGTCCTACAATGAGCAGTTCTTC
CDR3: CATSEPRGSYNEQFF

V: TRBV15
D: .
size: .
J: TRBJ2-1
DNA: TGTGCCACCAGCAGATTCCCTCCCATGGGCAACAATGAGCAGTTCTTC
CDR3: CATSRFPPMGNNEQFF

V: TRBV2
D: .
size: .
J: TRBJ1-1
DNA: TGTGCCAGCAGCACAAGGGGGATCGACACTGAAGCTTTCTTT
CDR3: CASSTRGIDTEAFF

V: TRBV28
D: .
size: few
J: TRBJ1-5
DNA: TGTGCCAGCAGTCGGATGGACAATCAGCCCCAGCATTTT
CDR3: CASSRMDNQPQHF

V: TRBV4-1
D: .
size: many
J: TRBJ2-7
DNA: TGCGCCAGCAGCCAACTCCTGGCCGGGACCTACGAGCAGTACTTC
CDR3: CASSQLLAGTYEQYF

V: TRBV7-9
D: .
size: few
J: TRBJ1-2
DNA: TGTGCCAGCAGCTTAGGCAGGGTGTCCATCTATGGCTACACCTTC
CDR3: CASSLGRVSIYGYTF

V: TRBV19
D: .
size: few
J: TRBJ2-7
DNA: TGTGCCAGTAGTTCAGGCGGAACCTACGAGCAGTACTTC
CDR3: CASSSGGTYEQYF

V: TRBV19
D: .
size: .
J: TRBJ1-2
DNA: TGTGCCAGTAGTACGGGACAAACTAACTATGGCTACACCTTC
CDR3: CASSTGQTNYGYTF

V: TRBV24-1
D: TRBD1
size: many
J: TRBJ2-5
DNA: TGTGCCACCAGTGGAATCGGGGGACAGGGATCGGGGGAGACCCAGTACTTC
CDR3: CATSGIGGQGSGETQYF

V: TRBV5-1
D: .
size: .
J: TRBJ1-2
DNA: TGCGCCAGCAGCTTGACAACCGGGACGGTGAACTATGGCTACACCTTC
CDR3: CASSLTTGTVNYGYTF

V: TRBV7-7
D: .
size: .
J: TRBJ2-3
DNA: TGTGCTAGCGCAGGGAGTATAGCAGATACGCAGTATTTT
CDR3: CASAGSIADTQYF

V: TRBV4-1
D: .
size: .
J: TRBJ1-6
DNA: TGCGCCAGCAGCCAAGAAGGGACGGTGCGTTCACCCCTCCACTTT
CDR3: CASSQEGTVRSPLHF

V: TRBV24-1
D: .
size: .
J: TRBJ1-2
DNA: TGTGCCACCAGTGACACCATCTATGGCTACACCTTC
CDR3: CATSDTIYGYTF

V: TRBV2
D: .
size: .
J: TRBJ1-2
DNA: TGTGCCAGCACCCTAGCGCGTGCAGGGTTGGGCTACACCTTC
CDR3: CASTLARAGLGYTF

V: TRBV20-1
D: .
size: once
J: TRBJ2-7
DNA: TGCAGTGGGAGGGGCAGGGATGGATACGAGCAGTACTTC
CDR3: CSGRGRDGYEQYF

V: TRBV2
D: .
size: .
J: TRBJ1-6
DNA: TGTGCCAGCAGTGAAGGGGAGACCTATAATTCACCCCTCCACTTT
CDR3: CASSEGETYNSPLHF

V: TRBV19
D: TRBD1
size: .
J: TRBJ2-1
DNA: TGTGCCAGTAGTTGGGGGCAGGGGGACAATGAGCAGTTCTTC
CDR3: CASSWGQGDNEQFF

V: TRBV7-6
D: .
size: .
J: TRBJ2-1
DNA: TGTGCCAGCAGCTTATTAGGTACCCACAATGAGCAGTTCTTC
CDR3: CASSLLGTHNEQFF

V: TRBV10-3
D: TRBD1
size: .
J: TRBJ2-2
DNA: TGTGCCATCGGACAGGACTTGTCAGGCGGGCTGTTTTTT
CDR3: CAIGQDLSGGLFF

V: TRBV15
D: TRBD1
size: .
J: TRBJ2-7
DNA: TGTGCCACCAGCAGAGGGACAGGATCCTACGAGCAGTACTTC
CDR3: CATSRGTGSYEQYF